These 15 T cell receptor beta chains were sequenced from one sample in a study of blood T cell repertoires in COVID-19. Clones were read by immunoSEQ multiplex PCR, and TCRdb kept only the in-frame ones, dropping some. This sample has more than 95,000 clones, with around 86% found just once. The source material was peripheral blood. The receptors were gathered from a man older than 75 with acute or convalescent COVID-19.

This clone has only a few counts. The chain joins TRBV28 to TRBJ1-5; 7 nucleotides match TRBD1. CDR1 and CDR2 from the germline V gene are MDHEN and SYDVKM. Losses at the gene ends were 5 bases for V and 8 bases for J; bases not matched to a gene: 6. The CDR3 is 13 residues long. Here the CDR3 reads CASSLLTGEPQHF. DNA for the CDR3: TGTGCCAGCAGTCTACTAACAGGGGAGCCCCAGCATTTT.

J is TRBJ1-4 and V is TRBV6-6, with 10 bases aligning to TRBD1. The CDR3 length is 14 residues. V gave up 4 bases and J gave up 8 bases; unmatched junction bases: 4. The germline V gene encodes CDR1 MNHNY and CDR2 SVGAGI (reference sequence). CDR3: CASSSGTGAEKLFF. Written as DNA, the CDR3 is TGTGCCAGCAGTTCGGGGACAGGGGCGGAAAAACTGTTTTTT.

This rearrangement joins TRBV6-2 or TRBV6-3 to TRBJ2-1, with TRBD2 identical over 10 bases. Germline loops: CDR1 MNHEY, CDR2 SVGEGT. With 6 bases clipped from V and 2 bases from J, the junction kept 4 bases outside the gene matches. This CDR3 is built from 15 residues. The CDR3 sequence is CASSLTSGTYNEQFF. The CDR3 nucleotides read TGTGCCAGCAGCTTAACTAGCGGGACCTACAATGAGCAGTTCTTC.

The chain has TRBV2 and TRBJ2-7; 7 bases map to TRBD2. Losses at the gene ends were 6 bases for V and 2 bases for J; bases not matched to a gene: 7. CDR3 length equals 14 residues. Germline CDR1 SNHLY, CDR2 FYNNEI. The CDR3 coding sequence is TGTGCCAGCAGGCGGACTAGTCTACCCTACGAGCAGTACTTC. Residues: CASRRTSLPYEQYF.

The chain carries TRBV6-5 and TRBJ2-5, with TRBD1 matching 7 bases. There are 13 residues in the CDR3. Trimming removed 6 bases from V and 1 base from J; junction bases left unmatched: 2. CDR1 is MNHEY, CDR2 SVGAGI, per germline. The CDR3 is CASRGQAQETQYF. CDR3 bases: TGTGCCAGCAGAGGACAGGCCCAAGAGACCCAGTACTTC.

The chain has TRBV14 and TRBJ2-3; D gene unclear. The CDR3 loop spans 13 amino acids. Germline V lookup: CDR1 SGHDN, CDR2 FVKESK. Trimming left V 4 bases short and J 6 bases short, with 11 bases between. The CDR3 loop reads CASSLYARDTQYF. The DNA of the CDR3 is TGTGCCAGCAGCCTTTACGCCAGGGATACGCAGTATTTT. Combining the CDR3 with reference TRBV14 and TRBJ2-3 gives the whole variable domain EAGVTQFPSHSVIEKGQTVTLRCDPISGHDNLYWYRRVMGKEIKFLLHFVKESKQDESGMPNNRFLAERTGGTYSTLKVQPAELEDSGVYFCASSLYARDTQYFGPGTRLTVL.

CDR3 nucleotides: TGCAGTGCTGGGGACATCTACGAGCAGTACTTC. This encodes CSAGDIYEQYF. This chain links TRBV20-1 with TRBJ2-7; weak D call: TRBD1 (6 bases). Between the trimmed V and J ends, which lost 5 bases and 3 bases, there was a span of 8 bases. CDR3 length: 11 residues. Germline CDR1 reads DFQATT; CDR2 reads SNEGSKA (reference sequence).

V and J are TRBV18 and TRBJ1-1; no reliable D call. Trimming removed 8 bases from V and 6 bases from J, with 19 bases in between. The CDR3 covers 14 residues. Germline CDR1 is KGHSH and CDR2 is LQKENI. CDR3 DNA sequence: TGTGCCAGCACCCCGGTGTCTAGAGACGCTGAAGCTTTCTTT. Its protein product is CASTPVSRDAEAFF. The whole variable domain, filled in from reference TRBV18 and TRBJ1-1, reads NAGVMQNPRHLVRRRGQEARLRCSPMKGHSHVYWYRQLPEEGLKFMVYLQKENIIDESGMPKERFSAEFPKEGPSILRIQQVVRGDSAAYFCASTPVSRDAEAFFGQGTRLTVV.

V is TRBV19 and J is TRBJ1-4, with D maybe TRBD1 (6 bases). Trimming removed 4 bases from V and 2 bases from J, with 14 bases in between. Germline V gene data show CDR1 as LNHDA and CDR2 as SQIVND (reference sequence). This CDR3 is 16 amino acids long. DNA for the CDR3: TGTGCCAGTAGTAATCCAGGGGATTTTACTAATGAAAAACTGTTTTTT. Translating gives CASSNPGDFTNEKLFF.

The chain links TRBV7-8 to TRBJ1-1, with D tentatively TRBD1 (6 bases). V lost 2 bases to trimming and J lost 2 bases, with 18 bases between them. This CDR3 is 17 amino acids long. The germline gives CDR1 SGHVS, CDR2 FQNEAQ. The CDR3 DNA is TGTGCCAGCAGCTTACGTCCCGTTAACAGGGCCAACACTGAAGCTTTCTTT. Its protein product is CASSLRPVNRANTEAFF.

This clone has just a few counts. The CDR3 protein is CASSSGQDLPYEQYF. In nucleotides, the CDR3 is TGTGCCAGCAGCTCGGGACAGGACCTACCCTACGAGCAGTACTTC. The J gene is TRBJ2-7, the V gene TRBV5-4; TRBD1 aligns across 8 bases. Germline V lookup: CDR1 SGHNT, CDR2 YYREEE (reference sequence). With 3 bases clipped from V and 2 bases from J, the junction kept 7 bases outside the gene matches. This CDR3 comprises 15 residues. Based on the CDR3 plus reference TRBV5-4 and TRBJ2-7, the full variable domain is ETGVTQSPTHLIKTRGQQVTLRCSSQSGHNTVSWYQQALGQGPQFIFQYYREEENGRGNFPPRFSGLQFPNYSSELNVNALELDDSALYLCASSSGQDLPYEQYFGPGTRLTVT.

J is TRBJ2-7 and V is TRBV11-1; 9 bases line up with TRBD1. Germline V lookup: CDR1 SGHAT, CDR2 FQDESV (reference sequence). This CDR3 is 14 amino acids long. V shed 5 bases, J shed 1 base, and the junction held 3 bases outside the gene matches. This chain's CDR3 is CASSPGQGSYEQYF. The CDR3 coding sequence is TGTGCCAGCAGCCCGGGACAGGGTTCCTACGAGCAGTACTTC.

This chain links TRBV12-3 or TRBV12-4 with TRBJ2-7, with a possible D match to TRBD2 (6 bases). The ends were cut back, 2 bases at V and 5 bases at J, with 10 bases in the middle. CDR3 length: 13 residues. CDR3 DNA sequence: TGTGCCAGCAGTTTATACCGACTAGACGAGCAGTACTTC. Translating it yields CASSLYRLDEQYF.

This chain joins TRBV28 and TRBJ1-5; TRBD1 might be the D (6 bases). Trimming took off 5 bases at V and 11 bases at J, with 13 bases between the two ends. The CDR3 loop spans 12 amino acids. The germline V gene has CDR1 MDHEN and CDR2 SYDVKM. CDR3 sequence: CASSAGQWAQHF. CDR3 bases: TGTGCCAGCAGTGCCGGACAGTGGGCCCAGCATTTT.

The chain employs TRBV7-3 and TRBJ2-3; perhaps TRBD1 as D (5 bases). V was trimmed by 2 bases and J by 2 bases, leaving 14 bases between them. The CDR3 extends over 16 amino acids. Germline-derived CDR1 and CDR2 are SGHTA and FQGTGA. The CDR3 nucleotides are TGTGCCAGCAGCTTATATGGGAAAGGGGCCACAGATACGCAGTATTTT. This translates into CASSLYGKGATDTQYF.